The rows below give T cell receptor beta chains drawn from one sample of a study of blood T cell repertoires in COVID-19. This table comes from immunoSEQ multiplex PCR, and its TCRdb copy is limited to in-frame clones, with some not included. Seen here are approximately 200,000 clones, around 80% observed once, and the top ten hold approximately 12%. Material for sequencing was peripheral blood. These receptors originate from a woman of 80 years or more with COVID-19, enrolled during active disease. Each CDR3 is given without its conserved first and last residue. D genes are given only for firm matches. A row's size may be missing; if present it is once, few, many or a size class.

j_call v_call clone_size cdr3_length d_call cdr3_aa
TRBJ2-1 TRBV5-4 few 11 TRBD2 ASSVVVTSEQF
TRBJ1-4 TRBV21-1 . 15 . ASSKKEGLSTNEKLF
TRBJ2-1 TRBV29-1 . 13 TRBD1 SAHFAGQGYNEQF
TRBJ1-1 TRBV5-1 . 11 . ASSLRGNTEAF
TRBJ2-5 TRBV6-2/TRBV6-3 . 12 . ASSYRDYQETQY
TRBJ2-3 TRBV4-3 . 13 . ASSQTGHGTDTQY
TRBJ1-5 TRBV27 few 12 . ASRPGISNQPQH
TRBJ2-5 TRBV29-1 . 13 . SVAPSVGPHVGQY
TRBJ2-1 TRBV29-1 . 11 TRBD2 SGMDGGDTEQF
TRBJ2-1 TRBV19 . 14 TRBD2 ASSPSGGVIYNEQF
TRBJ1-5 TRBV7-9 many 13 TRBD1 ASSPTGAGDQPQH
TRBJ1-1 TRBV11-1 once 14 . ASSFGGRGLNTEAF
TRBJ1-5 TRBV19 . 11 . VSRQNSNQPQH
TRBJ1-1 TRBV6-2/TRBV6-3 . 13 TRBD1 ASSPLQGGSTEAF
TRBJ1-1 TRBV19 . 10 TRBD1 ATDRGSTEAF
TRBJ1-2 TRBV4-3 . 12 . ASSQEAGIYGYT
TRBJ1-2 TRBV7-9 . 14 TRBD1 ASSHLGQGANYGYT
TRBJ2-2 TRBV3-1/TRBV3-2 . 15 . ASSHDGGGLGTGELF